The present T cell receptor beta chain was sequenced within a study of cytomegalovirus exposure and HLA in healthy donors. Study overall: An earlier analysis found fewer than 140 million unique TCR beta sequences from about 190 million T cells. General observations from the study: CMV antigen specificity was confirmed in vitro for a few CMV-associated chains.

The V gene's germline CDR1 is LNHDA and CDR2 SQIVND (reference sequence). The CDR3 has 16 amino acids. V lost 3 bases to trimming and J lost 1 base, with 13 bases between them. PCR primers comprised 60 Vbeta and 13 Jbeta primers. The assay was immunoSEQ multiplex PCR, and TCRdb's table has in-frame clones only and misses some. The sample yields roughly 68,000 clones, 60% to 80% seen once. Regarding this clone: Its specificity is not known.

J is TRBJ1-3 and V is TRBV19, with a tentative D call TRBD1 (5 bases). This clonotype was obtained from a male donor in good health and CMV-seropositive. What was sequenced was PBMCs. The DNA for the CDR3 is TGTGCCAGTAGTATCTCCGGTGGGGCATCTGGAAACACCATATATTTT. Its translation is CASSISGGASGNTIYF.